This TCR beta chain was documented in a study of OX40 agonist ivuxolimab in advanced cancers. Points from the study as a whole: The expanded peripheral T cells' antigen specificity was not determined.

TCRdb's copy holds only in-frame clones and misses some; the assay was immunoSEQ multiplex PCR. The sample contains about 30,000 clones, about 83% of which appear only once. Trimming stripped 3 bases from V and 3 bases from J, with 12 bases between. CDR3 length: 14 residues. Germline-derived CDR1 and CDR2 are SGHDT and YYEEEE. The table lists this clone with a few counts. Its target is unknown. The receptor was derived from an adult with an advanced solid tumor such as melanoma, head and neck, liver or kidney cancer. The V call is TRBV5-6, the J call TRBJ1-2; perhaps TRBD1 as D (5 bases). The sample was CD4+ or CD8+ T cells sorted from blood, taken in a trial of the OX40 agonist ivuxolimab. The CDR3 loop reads CASSWAGGDYGYTF. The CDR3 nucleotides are TGTGCCAGCAGCTGGGCGGGGGGTGACTATGGCTACACCTTC.